This T cell receptor (beta chain) was sequenced for a study of blood T cell repertoires in COVID-19. Study summary: Acute-phase and convalescent COVID-19 samples originated in the United States, Italy and Spain. T cells, B-cell-depleted T cells, or PBMCs supplied cDNA or gDNA.

Germline V gives CDR1 SEHNR, CDR2 FQNEAQ (reference sequence). The V gene lost 5 bases and the J gene lost 0 bases, with 17 bases spanning the gap. The CDR3 has 17 residues. The authors' processing: From reference gene primer amplification, estimates of nucleated cell counts were derived. Using immunoSEQ multiplex PCR, the repertoire was profiled, and TCRdb retains in-frame clones only, with some absent. V and J calls and clone size are copied from that table; D and trimming were computed from the DNA. The sample shows 200,000 to 250,000 clones, about 87% of them seen only once. Participants were aged about 18 to 100 years from around 24 US areas.

The source material was PBMCs or T cells enriched from blood (not recorded which). The receptor was isolated from a man younger than 35 with acute COVID-19. V gene TRBV7-9 combines with J gene TRBJ2-1; possible D gene TRBD1, 6 bases. CDR3 sequence (DNA): TGTGCCAGCAGCCGGAAACAGGGTCACGGCTCCTACAATGAGCAGTTCTTC. Translating it yields CASSRKQGHGSYNEQFF.